This note documents a single TCR beta chain sequence. The antigen is not known. In germline, CDR1 is SGHRS, CDR2 YFSETQ. The V end was cut by 6 bases, the J end by 5 bases, with 20 bases between. CDR3 length: 15 amino acids. Random hexamers primed reverse transcription of about 0.5 to 1 ug RNA. TCR beta CDR3 was amplified by immunoSEQ multiplex PCR. This amplification extended across 54 Vbeta and 13 Jbeta segments. One entry per CDR3 protein, called by TCRdb with MiXCR from the immunoSEQ multiplex PCR reads. The sample yields under 200,000 distinct CDR3 sequences, 75% to 95% seen once. This sample was taken from a study of CD8 T cells in Susac syndrome. On the study more broadly: Each patient with Susac syndrome, at the time of blood draw, was therapy-naive, on corticosteroids, or on intravenous immunoglobulin alone.

Points from the study as a whole: Expansion of clones was not seen in the CD4+ T cell repertoires of Susac syndrome. It was acknowledged by the study that relatively few individuals were included in its TCR sequencing and HLA analysis.

The sequence was obtained from a human donor with Susac syndrome. The rearrangement joins TRBV5-1 to TRBJ1-1, with D possibly being TRBD1 (5 bases). The source material was CD4+ T cells from PBMCs. The CDR3 coding sequence is TGCGCCAGCACCCCGGACACAACGAAGAGGACTGAAGCTTTCTTT. It is translated as CASTPDTTKRTEAFF.